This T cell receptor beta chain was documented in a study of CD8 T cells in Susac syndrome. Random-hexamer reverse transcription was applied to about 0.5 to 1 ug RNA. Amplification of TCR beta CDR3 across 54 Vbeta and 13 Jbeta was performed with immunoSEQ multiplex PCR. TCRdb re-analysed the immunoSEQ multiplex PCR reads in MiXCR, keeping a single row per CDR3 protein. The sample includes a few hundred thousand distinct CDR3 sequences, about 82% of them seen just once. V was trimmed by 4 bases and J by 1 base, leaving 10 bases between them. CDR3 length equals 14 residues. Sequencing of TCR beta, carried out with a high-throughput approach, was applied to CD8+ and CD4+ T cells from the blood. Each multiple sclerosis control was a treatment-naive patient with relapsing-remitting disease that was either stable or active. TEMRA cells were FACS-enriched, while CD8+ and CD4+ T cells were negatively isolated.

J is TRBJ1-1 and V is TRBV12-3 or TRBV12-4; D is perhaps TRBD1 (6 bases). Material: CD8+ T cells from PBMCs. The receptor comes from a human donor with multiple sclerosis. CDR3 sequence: CASSSGTSNTEAFF. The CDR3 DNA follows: TGTGCCAGCAGTTCCGGGACATCGAACACTGAAGCTTTCTTT.